This TCR beta chain was sequenced for a study of pediatric ulcerative colitis. Looked up from germline, CDR1 is MNHNS and CDR2 is SASEGT. Trimming pared 4 bases from V and 5 bases from J, leaving 3 bases between. CDR3 size: 10 residues. At colonoscopy, a blood sample was also collected. Each sample received Survey-level depth of up to 500,000 reads. Produced via immunoSEQ multiplex PCR; TCRdb's table is partial and in-frame only. The sample has more than 12,000 clones, 85% to 90% seen once. Specimen: blood. This TCR derives from a boy younger than 18 with moderate ulcerative colitis. The chain has TRBV6-1 and TRBJ2-7; D uncertain. CDR3 in amino acids: CASSVNEQYF. The CDR3 region has the DNA TGTGCCAGCAGTGTGAACGAGCAGTACTTC.